A selection of T cell receptor beta chains follows, all from one sample in a study of CD8 T cells in Susac syndrome. TCRdb reprocessed the immunoSEQ multiplex PCR reads via MiXCR and lists one record per CDR3 protein. The sample records about 210,000 distinct CDR3 sequences, about 94% being singletons. Sequenced material: CD4+ T cells from PBMCs. The receptors stem from a human donor with Susac syndrome. Each CDR3 is given with its conserved first and last residue. Each record gives: D gene, J gene, V gene, clone size, CDR3 protein, CDR3 DNA. A D gene is named only where the DNA matches it firmly. The size field is filled for only some rows; it gives once, few, many or a size class.

D: TRBD2
J: TRBJ2-1
V: TRBV6-6
size: -
CDR3: CASSSGLVDNEQFF
DNA: TGTGCCAGCAGTTCCGGACTAGTCGACAATGAGCAGTTCTTC

D: -
J: TRBJ1-1
V: TRBV5-4
size: -
CDR3: CASSFSIRPVDMNTEAFF
DNA: TGTGCCAGCAGCTTCTCGATAAGGCCCGTGGACATGAACACTGAAGCTTTCTTT

D: -
J: TRBJ1-2
V: TRBV20-1
size: -
CDR3: CSAEFRGSYGYTF
DNA: TGCAGTGCTGAGTTCCGGGGATCCTATGGCTACACCTTC

D: TRBD1
J: TRBJ1-2
V: TRBV6-2/TRBV6-3
size: -
CDR3: CASTLDFGTADGYTF
DNA: TGTGCCAGCACCCTAGATTTCGGGACAGCAGACGGCTACACCTTC

D: -
J: TRBJ1-1
V: TRBV5-6
size: -
CDR3: CASSLAGGPNTEAFF
DNA: TGTGCCAGCAGCTTGGCGGGTGGACCTAACACTGAAGCTTTCTTT

D: TRBD1
J: TRBJ2-7
V: TRBV5-1
size: -
CDR3: CASSFTSRGQGYEQYF
DNA: TGCGCCAGCAGCTTCACATCTAGGGGGCAAGGGTACGAGCAGTACTTC

D: TRBD1
J: TRBJ2-5
V: TRBV20-1
size: -
CDR3: CSAGGQGDQETQYF
DNA: TGCAGTGCTGGGGGACAGGGAGACCAAGAGACCCAGTACTTC

D: TRBD1
J: TRBJ2-5
V: TRBV19
size: few
CDR3: CASSSGQGEEETQYF
DNA: TGTGCCAGTAGTTCTGGACAGGGTGAAGAGGAGACCCAGTACTTC

D: -
J: TRBJ1-1
V: TRBV20-1
size: few
CDR3: CSARRSNTEAFF
DNA: TGCAGTGCTAGGAGGAGCAACACTGAAGCTTTCTTT

D: TRBD1
J: TRBJ2-2
V: TRBV30
size: -
CDR3: CAWSPPDRASGELFF
DNA: TGTGCCTGGAGTCCCCCGGACAGGGCGTCCGGGGAGCTGTTTTTT

D: TRBD2
J: TRBJ2-1
V: TRBV20-1
size: -
CDR3: CSASSSGGGGTNEQFF
DNA: TGCAGTGCTAGTTCTAGCGGGGGGGGAGGGACCAATGAGCAGTTCTTC

D: -
J: TRBJ2-7
V: TRBV9
size: -
CDR3: CASSVNQISYEQYF
DNA: TGTGCCAGCAGCGTGAACCAAATCTCCTACGAGCAGTACTTC

D: -
J: TRBJ1-2
V: TRBV14
size: -
CDR3: CASSDRGTDGYTF
DNA: TGTGCCAGCAGCGATCGGGGTACGGATGGCTACACCTTC

D: TRBD1
J: TRBJ1-6
V: TRBV2
size: once
CDR3: CASSRRPGGGVDSPLHF
DNA: TGTGCCAGCAGTCGAAGACCAGGGGGCGGCGTTGATTCACCCCTCCACTTT

D: -
J: TRBJ2-7
V: TRBV6-6
size: -
CDR3: CASSYGLVTDEQYF
DNA: TGTGCCAGCAGTTACGGACTCGTAACTGACGAGCAGTACTTC

D: -
J: TRBJ1-5
V: TRBV19
size: -
CDR3: CASSRGAGQPQHF
DNA: TGTGCCAGTAGTAGAGGGGCAGGACAGCCCCAGCATTTT

D: TRBD1
J: TRBJ1-5
V: TRBV6-2/TRBV6-3
size: -
CDR3: CASSTGQGAGQPQHF
DNA: TGTGCCAGCAGTACCGGACAGGGGGCTGGTCAGCCCCAGCATTTT

D: -
J: TRBJ2-5
V: TRBV5-1
size: -
CDR3: CASSLLGAETQYF
DNA: TGCGCCAGCAGCCTGCTTGGAGCAGAGACCCAGTACTTC

D: -
J: TRBJ2-5
V: TRBV30
size: -
CDR3: CAWSVLGGGETQYF
DNA: TGTGCCTGGAGTGTACTCGGGGGAGGAGAGACCCAGTACTTC

D: TRBD1
J: TRBJ1-2
V: TRBV10-3
size: -
CDR3: CAISRDRRTYTF
DNA: TGTGCCATCAGCCGGGACAGGCGAACCTACACCTTC

D: TRBD1
J: TRBJ2-3
V: TRBV28
size: -
CDR3: CASPVSGQGATDTQYF
DNA: TGTGCCAGCCCAGTTTCTGGACAGGGAGCCACAGATACGCAGTATTTT

D: -
J: TRBJ1-5
V: TRBV7-9
size: -
CDR3: CASSFGQIYSNQPQHF
DNA: TGTGCCAGCAGCTTCGGACAGATCTATAGCAATCAGCCCCAGCATTTT